The subject of this entry is one T cell receptor (beta chain). Primers: 60 Vbeta forward and 13 Jbeta reverse. Sequencing was performed with immunoSEQ multiplex PCR; in TCRdb, only in-frame clones are kept and a portion is missing. The table includes about 150,000 clones, roughly 86% detected once. The source of the sample is a study of cytomegalovirus exposure and HLA in healthy donors. This CDR3 has 13 residues. Trimming removed 6 bases from V and 2 bases from J, with 10 bases in between. The germline CDR1 and CDR2 sequences are KGHSH and LQKENI. The V gene is TRBV18, the J gene TRBJ2-5, with D perhaps matching TRBD1 (6 bases). The TCR was taken from a woman between 40 and 55 years old in good health and CMV-seronegative. The specimen was PBMCs. CDR3 bases: TGTGCCAGCTCGTGGACAGCTCAAGAGACCCAGTACTTC. This gives the protein CASSWTAQETQYF.